These 3 T cell receptor beta chains were all obtained from the same sample, sequenced in a study of cytomegalovirus exposure and HLA in healthy donors. The table came from immunoSEQ multiplex PCR; TCRdb's copy has only in-frame clones and leaves some out. The sample carries about 160,000 clones, 70% to 90% recorded once. The sample was PBMCs. Source of these receptors: a young man in good health and CMV-seropositive.

This sequence joins TRBV5-4 and TRBJ2-3; 10 nucleotides line up with TRBD2. Germline V lookup: CDR1 SGHNT, CDR2 YYREEE (reference sequence). Trimming at V came to 3 bases and at J to 8 bases, leaving 12 bases not matched to a gene. The CDR3 runs 16 residues. The CDR3 here is CASSSPSGGPPRTQYF. CDR3 bases: TGTGCCAGCAGCTCCCCTAGCGGGGGCCCCCCCCGTACGCAGTATTTT. Full variable domain (outside the CDR3, taken from reference TRBV5-4 and TRBJ2-3): ETGVTQSPTHLIKTRGQQVTLRCSSQSGHNTVSWYQQALGQGPQFIFQYYREEENGRGNFPPRFSGLQFPNYSSELNVNALELDDSALYLCASSSPSGGPPRTQYFGPGTRLTVL.

Turning to this clone: One end of the junction fails to match germline, which may point to a read error. V gene TRBV5-4 combines with J gene TRBJ2-2; 8 bases align to TRBD1. Germline V gene data show CDR1 as SGHNT and CDR2 as YYREEE (reference sequence). The CDR3 has 15 amino acids. For the CDR3, the DNA is TGTGCCAGCAGCCCTCGGACAGGGAACCCCGGGGAGCTGTTTTTT. Amino acids: CASSPRTGNPGELFF.

The CDR3 loop is CASSEGDRGRNGYTF. Here the CDR3 DNA reads TGCGCCAGCAGTGAAGGGGACAGGGGGCGGAATGGCTACACCTTC. The rearrangement uses TRBV10-1 and TRBJ1-2; 12 bases map to TRBD1. V lost 3 bases and J lost 6; bases outside the gene matches: 5. Germline values: CDR1 WNHNN, CDR2 SYGVQD (reference sequence). CDR3 length equals 15 residues.